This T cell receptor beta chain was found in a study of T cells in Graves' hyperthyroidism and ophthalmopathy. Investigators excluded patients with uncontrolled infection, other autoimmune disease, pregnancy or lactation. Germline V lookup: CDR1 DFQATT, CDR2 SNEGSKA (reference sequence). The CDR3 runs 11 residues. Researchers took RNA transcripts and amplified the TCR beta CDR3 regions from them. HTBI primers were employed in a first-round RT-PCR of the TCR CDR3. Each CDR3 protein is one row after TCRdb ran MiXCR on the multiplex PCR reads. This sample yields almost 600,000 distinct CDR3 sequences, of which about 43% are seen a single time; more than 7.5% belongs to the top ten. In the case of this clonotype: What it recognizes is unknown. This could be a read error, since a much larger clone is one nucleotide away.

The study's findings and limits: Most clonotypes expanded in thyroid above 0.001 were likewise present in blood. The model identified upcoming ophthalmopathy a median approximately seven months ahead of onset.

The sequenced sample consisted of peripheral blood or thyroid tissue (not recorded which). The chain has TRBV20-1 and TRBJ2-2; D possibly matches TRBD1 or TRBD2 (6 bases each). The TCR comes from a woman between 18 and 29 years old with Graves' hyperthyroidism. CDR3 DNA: TGCAGTGCTATTCGAAGGGGGGAGCTGCTTTTT. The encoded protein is CSAIRRGELLF.